The rows below give T cell receptor beta chains drawn from one sample of a study of vaccination and CD4 T cells after COVID-19. Their antigens remain unidentified. TCRdb re-analysed the PCR reads in MiXCR, keeping a single row per CDR3 protein. The data show approximately 2,800 distinct CDR3 sequences, approximately 28% seen once. Sequenced input: CD4+ T cells from blood, cultured in vitro. These receptors were collected from a human donor in good health. Each CDR3 is given with its conserved first and last residue. The D gene is left open where the match is weak. Expanded clones get a size class; other rows say once, few or many, or leave the size out.

few	TRBD1	TRBV7-2	TRBJ1-5	TGTGCCAGCAGCTCCCATTTAACCAACAGGGGGTTTTCTCAGCCCCAGCATTTT	CASSSHLTNRGFSQPQHF
few	TRBD1	TRBV20-1	TRBJ2-5	TGCAGTGCTTCTGGACAGGGGGGCGTGTATTCCCAAGAGACCCAGTACTTC	CSASGQGGVYSQETQYF
-	TRBD2	TRBV7-8	TRBJ2-3	TGTGCCAGCAGCTTAATCGCGGGAGGAGTCCCAGATACGCAGTATTTT	CASSLIAGGVPDTQYF
-	-	TRBV29-1	TRBJ2-3	TGCAGCGTAATTCCCGACGCGAATACGCAGTATTTT	CSVIPDANTQYF
once	-	TRBV19	TRBJ2-2	TGTGCCAGTAGTCTACTAGCCGACACCGGGGAGCTGTTTTTT	CASSLLADTGELFF
-	-	TRBV28	TRBJ2-7	TGTGCCATCAGTCCACTCGGGCTTCTAACCTACGAGCAGTACTTC	CAISPLGLLTYEQYF
medium-sized	-	TRBV27	TRBJ1-5	TGTGCCAGCAGTTTTACGGACAGCAATCAGCCCCAGCATTTT	CASSFTDSNQPQHF
-	-	TRBV6-5	TRBJ2-3	TGTGCCAGCAGTTACCGGGACTTCACAGATACGCAGTATTTT	CASSYRDFTDTQYF
few	-	TRBV14	TRBJ1-2	TGTGCCAGCAGCCAAGATGGAGGGGTCCCCTATGGCTACACCTTC	CASSQDGGVPYGYTF
-	-	TRBV28	TRBJ1-4	TGTGCCAGCAGTTTGTGGCGCCGCGAAAAACTGTTTTTT	CASSLWRREKLFF
few	-	TRBV7-8	TRBJ1-2	TGTGCCAGCAGCTTAGATGTTCGGAAGGCCAACTATGGCTACACCTTC	CASSLDVRKANYGYTF
-	-	TRBV19	TRBJ2-5	TGTGCCAGTAGTATCCCCTCGGGGGACGGGACCCAGTACTTC	CASSIPSGDGTQYF